This T cell receptor (beta chain) originates from a study of blood T cell repertoires in COVID-19. About the research overall: Sites across the United States, Italy and Spain contributed samples from acute and convalescent COVID-19. From T cells, B-cell-depleted T cells, or PBMCs came the material, which was cDNA or gDNA.

The CDR3 length is 14 residues. J gave up 4 bases and V 0 bases, and 1 base lay outside the gene matches. The germline gives CDR1 MNHEY, CDR2 SMNVEV (reference sequence). Here immunoSEQ multiplex PCR was the method, and the copy in TCRdb shows in-frame clones only, minus some. The table records around 45,000 clones, over 75% of them present only once. This clone has only one observation. Material: peripheral blood. This TCR derives from an older woman with acute or convalescent COVID-19. The chain links TRBV27 to TRBJ1-2; TRBD1 aligns across 8 bases. The CDR3 reads CASSLSGQGYGYTF. CDR3 nucleotide sequence: TGTGCCAGCAGTTTATCCGGACAGGGCTATGGCTACACCTTC.